These T cell receptor beta chains were read from a single sample in a study of cytomegalovirus exposure and HLA in healthy donors. TCRdb's copy holds only in-frame clones and misses some; the assay was immunoSEQ multiplex PCR. The profile shows roughly 120,000 clones, roughly 87% of them singletons. The sample taken for sequencing was PBMCs. Receptors originate from a woman younger than 35 in good health and CMV-seronegative. Each CDR3 is given with its conserved first and last residue. Fields, in order: J gene, D gene, clone size, V gene, CDR3 protein, CDR3 DNA. D genes are given only for firm matches. The size field is filled for only some rows; it gives once, few, many or a size class.

J gene: TRBJ1-1
D gene: .
clone size: .
V gene: TRBV5-5
CDR3 protein: CASSLTGTTEAFF
CDR3 DNA: TGTGCCAGCAGCTTGACAGGGACCACTGAAGCTTTCTTT

J gene: TRBJ2-6
D gene: TRBD2
clone size: .
V gene: TRBV7-9
CDR3 protein: CASSLRTSKAGANGLTF
CDR3 DNA: TGTGCCAGCAGCCTTAGGACTAGCAAGGCCGGGGCCAACGGCCTGACTTTC

J gene: TRBJ1-2
D gene: .
clone size: few
V gene: TRBV10-3
CDR3 protein: CATLPSDSGYGYTF
CDR3 DNA: TGTGCCACTCTACCCTCGGACAGCGGCTATGGCTACACCTTC

J gene: TRBJ2-3
D gene: .
clone size: .
V gene: TRBV2
CDR3 protein: CASRQDSRFTADTQYF
CDR3 DNA: TGTGCCAGCAGGCAGGACTCCCGCTTCACCGCAGATACGCAGTATTTT

J gene: TRBJ2-1
D gene: .
clone size: .
V gene: TRBV4-3
CDR3 protein: CASSQEYLPSSYNEQFF
CDR3 DNA: TGCGCCAGCAGCCAAGAATATTTACCGAGCTCCTACAATGAGCAGTTCTTC

J gene: TRBJ2-2
D gene: .
clone size: .
V gene: TRBV9
CDR3 protein: CASSVGGLTNTGELFF
CDR3 DNA: TGTGCCAGCAGCGTAGGGGGACTCACGAACACCGGGGAGCTGTTTTTT

J gene: TRBJ1-1
D gene: .
clone size: .
V gene: TRBV18
CDR3 protein: CASSPVVQNTEAFF
CDR3 DNA: TGTGCCAGCTCCCCGGTCGTTCAGAACACTGAAGCTTTCTTT

J gene: TRBJ2-3
D gene: .
clone size: once
V gene: TRBV9
CDR3 protein: CASSQGAEGRTDTQYF
CDR3 DNA: TGTGCCAGCAGCCAAGGGGCGGAGGGCCGCACAGATACGCAGTATTTT

J gene: TRBJ1-4
D gene: TRBD1
clone size: .
V gene: TRBV5-1
CDR3 protein: CASSVGTGKTNEKLFF
CDR3 DNA: TGCGCCAGCAGCGTCGGGACAGGGAAAACTAATGAAAAACTGTTTTTT

J gene: TRBJ2-5
D gene: .
clone size: .
V gene: TRBV18
CDR3 protein: CASSPLTEETQYF
CDR3 DNA: TGTGCCAGCTCACCCTTGACAGAAGAGACCCAGTACTTC

J gene: TRBJ2-1
D gene: .
clone size: .
V gene: TRBV6-4
CDR3 protein: CASSDSAGSYNEQFF
CDR3 DNA: TGTGCCAGCAGTGACTCGGCGGGCTCCTACAATGAGCAGTTCTTC

J gene: TRBJ1-1
D gene: .
clone size: .
V gene: TRBV19
CDR3 protein: CASWGGRYTEAFF
CDR3 DNA: TGTGCCAGCTGGGGGGGCCGGTACACTGAAGCTTTCTTT

J gene: TRBJ2-7
D gene: TRBD1
clone size: .
V gene: TRBV19
CDR3 protein: CASRSVRDRVYEQYF
CDR3 DNA: TGTGCCAGTAGATCGGTCCGGGACAGGGTCTACGAGCAGTACTTC

J gene: TRBJ1-2
D gene: .
clone size: .
V gene: TRBV5-4
CDR3 protein: CASTSAAGAQGYTF
CDR3 DNA: TGTGCCAGCACCTCGGCGGCAGGGGCTCAGGGCTACACCTTC

J gene: TRBJ2-6
D gene: .
clone size: once
V gene: TRBV27
CDR3 protein: CASSRQWGRISGANVLTF
CDR3 DNA: TGTGCCAGCAGTCGCCAATGGGGCCGGATCTCTGGGGCCAACGTCCTGACTTTC

J gene: TRBJ2-5
D gene: .
clone size: .
V gene: TRBV18
CDR3 protein: CASSPPGDSGPQETQYF
CDR3 DNA: TGTGCCAGCTCACCACCGGGGGACAGCGGGCCCCAAGAGACCCAGTACTTC

J gene: TRBJ2-2
D gene: TRBD2
clone size: .
V gene: TRBV9
CDR3 protein: CASSPSGAGTGELFF
CDR3 DNA: TGTGCCAGCAGCCCAAGCGGGGCTGGCACCGGGGAGCTGTTTTTT

J gene: TRBJ2-5
D gene: TRBD2
clone size: .
V gene: TRBV5-4
CDR3 protein: CASSLLSGGAETQYF
CDR3 DNA: TGTGCCAGCAGCTTGCTGAGCGGGGGGGCGGAGACCCAGTACTTC

J gene: TRBJ2-7
D gene: TRBD1
clone size: .
V gene: TRBV5-1
CDR3 protein: CASSPRDRGLWEQYF
CDR3 DNA: TGCGCCAGCAGCCCTCGGGACAGGGGGCTTTGGGAGCAGTACTTC

J gene: TRBJ1-4
D gene: .
clone size: .
V gene: TRBV5-1
CDR3 protein: CASSLSTVATNEKLFF
CDR3 DNA: TGCGCCAGCAGCTTGTCGACAGTTGCAACTAATGAAAAACTGTTTTTT

J gene: TRBJ1-2
D gene: .
clone size: .
V gene: TRBV29-1
CDR3 protein: CSVVVGALVGYTF
CDR3 DNA: TGCAGCGTCGTCGTAGGAGCCCTTGTTGGCTACACCTTC

J gene: TRBJ1-1
D gene: TRBD1
clone size: .
V gene: TRBV18
CDR3 protein: CASSLTGTVNTEAFF
CDR3 DNA: TGTGCCAGCTCACTCACCGGGACAGTTAACACTGAAGCTTTCTTT

J gene: TRBJ1-5
D gene: .
clone size: .
V gene: TRBV6-5
CDR3 protein: CASSYLGADQPQHF
CDR3 DNA: TGTGCCAGCAGTTACTTGGGGGCGGATCAGCCCCAGCATTTT

J gene: TRBJ1-2
D gene: .
clone size: .
V gene: TRBV27
CDR3 protein: CASSMTGNLDYGYTF
CDR3 DNA: TGTGCCAGCAGTATGACAGGCAACCTAGACTATGGCTACACCTTC

J gene: TRBJ1-4
D gene: TRBD1
clone size: .
V gene: TRBV7-6
CDR3 protein: CASSLVGDRREKLFF
CDR3 DNA: TGTGCCAGCAGCTTAGTAGGGGACAGGAGGGAAAAACTGTTTTTT

J gene: TRBJ2-7
D gene: .
clone size: .
V gene: TRBV18
CDR3 protein: CASSSTAGPLPQYF
CDR3 DNA: TGTGCCAGCTCATCGACCGCGGGGCCGCTGCCGCAGTACTTC

J gene: TRBJ1-4
D gene: TRBD1
clone size: .
V gene: TRBV6-5
CDR3 protein: CASSYSRQGVYEKLFF
CDR3 DNA: TGTGCCAGCAGTTACTCACGACAGGGGGTTTATGAAAAACTGTTTTTT

J gene: TRBJ2-3
D gene: .
clone size: .
V gene: TRBV6-6
CDR3 protein: CASSYYDSRTDTQYF
CDR3 DNA: TGTGCCAGCAGTTATTACGACAGTCGCACAGATACGCAGTATTTT

J gene: TRBJ2-1
D gene: .
clone size: .
V gene: TRBV7-6
CDR3 protein: CASSKGVNSYNEQFF
CDR3 DNA: TGTGCCAGCAGCAAAGGGGTTAACTCCTACAATGAGCAGTTCTTC

J gene: TRBJ1-1
D gene: TRBD1
clone size: .
V gene: TRBV5-1
CDR3 protein: CASRDRVDSSEAFF
CDR3 DNA: TGCGCCAGCAGAGACAGGGTTGATAGTTCTGAAGCTTTCTTT

J gene: TRBJ2-2
D gene: TRBD1
clone size: .
V gene: TRBV5-1
CDR3 protein: CASRGTVNTGELFF
CDR3 DNA: TGCGCCAGCAGGGGGACAGTGAACACCGGGGAGCTGTTTTTT

J gene: TRBJ2-3
D gene: TRBD1
clone size: .
V gene: TRBV10-2
CDR3 protein: CASSDLGQGSDTQYF
CDR3 DNA: TGCGCCAGCAGTGATTTGGGACAGGGATCAGATACGCAGTATTTT

J gene: TRBJ1-5
D gene: .
clone size: .
V gene: TRBV7-2
CDR3 protein: CASSLGANQPQHF
CDR3 DNA: TGTGCCAGCAGCTTAGGGGCTAATCAGCCCCAGCATTTT

J gene: TRBJ2-3
D gene: TRBD1
clone size: .
V gene: TRBV9
CDR3 protein: CASSVGGQGLSDTQYF
CDR3 DNA: TGTGCCAGCAGCGTAGGAGGACAGGGGCTTTCAGATACGCAGTATTTT

J gene: TRBJ1-2
D gene: TRBD1
clone size: .
V gene: TRBV7-9
CDR3 protein: CASSLGDSPGYTF
CDR3 DNA: TGTGCCAGCAGCTTAGGGGACAGCCCTGGCTACACCTTC

J gene: TRBJ2-3
D gene: TRBD1
clone size: .
V gene: TRBV5-4
CDR3 protein: CASSLDRGVTDTQYF
CDR3 DNA: TGTGCCAGCAGCTTGGACAGGGGGGTAACAGATACGCAGTATTTT

J gene: TRBJ1-1
D gene: TRBD1
clone size: .
V gene: TRBV11-1
CDR3 protein: CASSFTGTENTEAFF
CDR3 DNA: TGTGCCAGCAGCTTTACCGGGACAGAGAACACTGAAGCTTTCTTT

J gene: TRBJ1-6
D gene: .
clone size: .
V gene: TRBV6-1
CDR3 protein: CASSVSRDIYSPLHF
CDR3 DNA: TGTGCCAGCAGTGTAAGCCGGGACATTTATTCACCCCTCCACTTT

J gene: TRBJ2-7
D gene: TRBD1
clone size: .
V gene: TRBV27
CDR3 protein: CASRRTGTYEQYF
CDR3 DNA: TGTGCCAGCAGAAGGACAGGGACCTACGAGCAGTACTTC

J gene: TRBJ2-4
D gene: .
clone size: .
V gene: TRBV7-7
CDR3 protein: CASSLDDSQRNIQYF
CDR3 DNA: TGTGCTAGCAGCTTAGATGACAGCCAAAGGAACATTCAGTACTTC

J gene: TRBJ1-1
D gene: TRBD1
clone size: .
V gene: TRBV5-1
CDR3 protein: CASSSRTGGITEAFF
CDR3 DNA: TGCGCCAGCAGCTCTAGGACAGGGGGCATCACTGAAGCTTTCTTT

J gene: TRBJ1-6
D gene: .
clone size: .
V gene: TRBV7-8
CDR3 protein: CASSPRDTTNSPLHF
CDR3 DNA: TGTGCCAGCAGCCCCCGGGACACGACCAATTCACCCCTCCACTTT

J gene: TRBJ2-7
D gene: .
clone size: .
V gene: TRBV6-5
CDR3 protein: CASSYSRRSGEYEQYF
CDR3 DNA: TGTGCCAGCAGTTACTCCCGCCGGTCGGGGGAATACGAGCAGTACTTC

J gene: TRBJ2-7
D gene: TRBD1
clone size: .
V gene: TRBV18
CDR3 protein: CASSPRTGVGLEQYF
CDR3 DNA: TGTGCCAGCTCACCCCGGACAGGGGTGGGTTTAGAGCAGTACTTC

J gene: TRBJ1-2
D gene: .
clone size: .
V gene: TRBV7-9
CDR3 protein: CASSLSGGDGYTF
CDR3 DNA: TGTGCCAGCAGCTTATCCGGGGGGGATGGCTACACCTTC

J gene: TRBJ2-3
D gene: TRBD2
clone size: .
V gene: TRBV27
CDR3 protein: CASSLSGTSFDTQYF
CDR3 DNA: TGTGCCAGCAGCCTATCCGGGACTAGTTTCGATACGCAGTATTTT

J gene: TRBJ2-7
D gene: .
clone size: .
V gene: TRBV2
CDR3 protein: CASSLRLLSYEQYF
CDR3 DNA: TGTGCCAGCAGTCTTCGACTACTCTCCTACGAGCAGTACTTC

J gene: TRBJ2-1
D gene: TRBD2
clone size: .
V gene: TRBV7-3
CDR3 protein: CASSFERGVVQFF
CDR3 DNA: TGTGCCAGCAGCTTCGAGCGGGGGGTCGTCCAGTTCTTC

J gene: TRBJ1-1
D gene: .
clone size: .
V gene: TRBV19
CDR3 protein: CVSQGFTEAFF
CDR3 DNA: TGTGTCAGCCAGGGGTTTACTGAAGCTTTCTTT

J gene: TRBJ1-1
D gene: .
clone size: .
V gene: TRBV10-3
CDR3 protein: CAIWSLGTEAFF
CDR3 DNA: TGTGCCATCTGGTCGCTCGGCACTGAAGCTTTCTTT

J gene: TRBJ2-5
D gene: .
clone size: .
V gene: TRBV6-1
CDR3 protein: CASTWGVETQYF
CDR3 DNA: TGTGCCAGCACTTGGGGAGTAGAGACCCAGTACTTC

J gene: TRBJ2-5
D gene: .
clone size: .
V gene: TRBV5-4
CDR3 protein: CASSSATRETQYF
CDR3 DNA: TGTGCCAGCAGCTCGGCTACTAGGGAGACCCAGTACTTC

J gene: TRBJ1-2
D gene: TRBD1
clone size: .
V gene: TRBV2
CDR3 protein: CASSEAGQYSGYTF
CDR3 DNA: TGTGCCAGCAGTGAAGCGGGACAGTACTCCGGCTACACCTTC

J gene: TRBJ2-3
D gene: .
clone size: .
V gene: TRBV7-2
CDR3 protein: CASSLVVRDTQYF
CDR3 DNA: TGTGCCAGCAGCTTAGTAGTGCGAGATACGCAGTATTTT

J gene: TRBJ2-7
D gene: .
clone size: once
V gene: TRBV7-2
CDR3 protein: CASSSRDSWEQYF
CDR3 DNA: TGTGCCAGCAGCTCGCGGGACTCCTGGGAGCAGTACTTC

J gene: TRBJ1-6
D gene: .
clone size: .
V gene: TRBV4-1
CDR3 protein: CASSHPGERGNSPLHF
CDR3 DNA: TGCGCCAGCAGCCACCCGGGGGAGAGAGGTAATTCACCCCTCCACTTT

J gene: TRBJ1-3
D gene: .
clone size: .
V gene: TRBV5-1
CDR3 protein: CASSYHAASGNTIYF
CDR3 DNA: TGCGCCAGCAGCTACCACGCGGCCTCTGGAAACACCATATATTTT